Following are 20 T cell receptor beta chains from one sample sequenced in a study of human thymus T cells. The repertoire was sequenced with immunoSEQ multiplex PCR; TCRdb's copy has only in-frame clones and lacks some. The sample contains some 40,000 clones, approximately 95% of which appear only once. What was sequenced was blood. These receptors were taken from a boy under two years old with a congenital heart defect but otherwise immunologically healthy.

V is TRBV10-2 and J is TRBJ2-1; possibly TRBD2 for D (5 bases). This CDR3 spans 13 amino acids. With 7 bases removed from V and 9 bases from J, the gap between germline ends came to 16 bases. Looked up from germline, CDR1 is WSHSY and CDR2 is SAAADI. The CDR3 is CASIDSGRGEQFF. The CDR3, as DNA: TGCGCCAGCATCGACTCGGGGAGAGGTGAGCAGTTCTTC.

V gene TRBV5-1 combines with J gene TRBJ1-3; D not resolved. The CDR3 has 14 amino acids. Deletions cut 3 bases from V and 0 bases from J, with 7 bases between. Germline CDR1 and CDR2: SGHRS and YFSETQ. The CDR3 nucleotides are TGCGCCAGCAGCTCCTCCGGCTCTGGAAACACCATATATTTT. Its translation: CASSSSGSGNTIYF. Full variable domain (remainder filled in from reference TRBV5-1 and TRBJ1-3): KAGVTQTPRYLIKTRGQQVTLSCSPISGHRSVSWYQQTPGQGLQFLFEYFSETQRNKGNFPGRFSGRQFSNSRSEMNVSTLELGDSALYLCASSSSGSGNTIYFGEGSWLTVV.

J is TRBJ2-2 and V is TRBV11-3; D may be TRBD1 or TRBD2 (6 bases each). The V end lost 2 bases, the J end lost 7 bases, and 11 bases lay between the germline ends. The CDR3 runs to 14 residues. Germline V gene data show CDR1 as SGHNT and CDR2 as YENEEA. CDR3 sequence (DNA): TGTGCCAGCAGCTTAAGGGGGGCCGGCGGGGAGCTGTTTTTT. Protein sequence: CASSLRGAGGELFF.

This sequence joins TRBV5-1 and TRBJ2-3, with no clear D. CDR1 and CDR2 from the germline V gene are SGHRS and YFSETQ. With 3 bases removed from V and 8 bases from J, the gap between germline ends came to 7 bases. The CDR3 length is 11 residues. This CDR3 reads CASSSGGTQYF. The CDR3 coding sequence is TGCGCCAGCAGCTCGGGTGGTACGCAGTATTTT.

V is TRBV30 and J is TRBJ2-5; TRBD1 is a possible D gene (6 bases). The V end lost 0 bases, the J end lost 0 bases, and 17 bases lay between the germline ends. This CDR3 has 17 residues. Germline values: CDR1 GTSNPN, CDR2 SVGIG (reference sequence). The CDR3 DNA sequence: TGTGCCTGGAGTGTTTGGGGACATTCCCTGTACCAAGAGACCCAGTACTTC. Its translation is CAWSVWGHSLYQETQYF. Combining the CDR3 with reference TRBV30 and TRBJ2-5 gives the whole variable domain SQTIHQWPATLVQPVGSPLSLECTVEGTSNPNLYWYRQAAGRGLQLLFYSVGIGQISSEVPQNLSASRPQDRQFILSSKKLLLSDSGFYLCAWSVWGHSLYQETQYFGPGTRLLVL.

The V call is TRBV7-8, the J call TRBJ2-3, with 9 bases matching TRBD2. The CDR3 is made up of 16 amino acids. V lost 1 base to trimming and J lost 0 bases; unmatched junction nucleotides: 2. In germline, CDR1 is SGHVS, CDR2 FQNEAQ. CDR3 nucleotides: TGTGCCAGCAGCTTAGGTAGCGGGGGAAGCACAGATACGCAGTATTTT. This translates into CASSLGSGGSTDTQYF.

This clone has just one count. The chain couples TRBV18 to TRBJ1-2, with TRBD1 identical over 7 bases. With V trimmed by 1 base and J by 9 bases, 17 bases remained unmatched. Germline V CDR1 and CDR2: KGHSH, LQKENI. The CDR3 has 17 amino acids. The CDR3 loop is CASSPLTGEGAMASYTF. DNA for the CDR3: TGTGCCAGCTCACCACTCACAGGGGAGGGAGCTATGGCTAGCTACACCTTC.

This clone was seen once. This sequence joins TRBV9 and TRBJ2-1, with TRBD2 matching over 15 bases. CDR3 length: 16 amino acids. CDR1 and CDR2 from the germline V gene are SGDLS and YYNGEE. J lost 6 bases, V lost 1 base, and 2 bases had no gene match. CDR3 nucleotides: TGTGCCAGCAGCGTACGGACTAGCGGGGGGGTCAATGAGCAGTTCTTC. This sequence encodes CASSVRTSGGVNEQFF.

The J gene is TRBJ2-3, the V gene TRBV7-2, with D unresolved. V lost 4 bases to trimming and J lost 2 bases, with 13 bases between them. CDR1 SGHTA and CDR2 FQGNSA come from the germline V gene. The CDR3 totals 15 residues. The CDR3 coding sequence is TGTGCCAGCAGCTACGGGCTCGGCCACACAGATACGCAGTATTTT. The encoded protein is CASSYGLGHTDTQYF. The variable domain in full, completed from reference TRBV7-2 and TRBJ2-3, reads GAGVSQSPSNKVTEKGKDVELRCDPISGHTALYWYRQSLGQGLEFLIYFQGNSAPDKSGLPSDRFSAERTGGSVSTLTIQRTQQEDSAVYLCASSYGLGHTDTQYFGPGTRLTVL.

The chain has TRBV4-2 and TRBJ2-7, with D perhaps TRBD1 (6 bases). There are 13 residues in the CDR3. Germline-derived CDR1 and CDR2 are LGHNA and YNFKEQ. Trimming pared 4 bases from V and 2 bases from J, leaving 9 bases between. The CDR3 loop reads CASSRDNTYEQYF. In DNA, the CDR3 is TGTGCCAGCAGCCGGGACAATACCTACGAGCAGTACTTC.

The chain recombines TRBV28 with TRBJ1-2, with a tentative D call TRBD1 (6 bases). V was clipped by 11 bases and J by 2 bases, with 15 bases between them. The CDR3 runs to 13 residues. From germline, CDR1 is MDHEN and CDR2 SYDVKM. This CDR3 reads CAHAGGLNYGYTF. DNA of the CDR3: TGTGCCCACGCGGGGGGCCTAAACTATGGCTACACCTTC.

On this clone: One junction end does not reproduce the germline sequence, and a read error may be involved. At the DNA level, this CDR3 is encoded by other sequences in the same sample as well. V and J are TRBV7-2 and TRBJ2-3, with TRBD2 identical over 10 bases. Germline V gene data show CDR1 as SGHTA and CDR2 as FQGNSA. The CDR3 totals 14 residues. This chain's CDR3 is CASSLAGGTDTQYF. DNA of the CDR3: TGTGCCAGCAGCCTAGCGGGGGGCACAGATACGCAGTATTTT.

This chain joins TRBV30 and TRBJ1-1; 8 nucleotides line up with TRBD1. V shed 5 bases, J shed 1 base, and the junction held 3 bases outside the gene matches. The length of the CDR3 is 13 residues. Germline CDR1 GTSNPN, CDR2 SVGIG (reference sequence). As DNA, the CDR3 is TGTGCCTGGCAAACAGGGGGGAACACTGAAGCTTTCTTT. Translating gives CAWQTGGNTEAFF.

The chain employs TRBV7-8 and TRBJ2-7; possibly TRBD2 for D (5 bases). V lost 0 bases and J 2 bases, leaving 8 bases between the germline ends. This CDR3 is 14 amino acids long. Germline CDR1 reads SGHVS; CDR2 reads FQNEAQ. CDR3 in amino acids: CASSLAPSPYEQYF. CDR3 nucleotides: TGTGCCAGCAGCTTAGCCCCTAGCCCCTACGAGCAGTACTTC.

In the case of this clone: In the same sample, other DNA sequences code for this CDR3. The chain employs TRBV5-1 and TRBJ1-2, with TRBD1 matching over 8 bases. V shed 0 bases and J 2 bases; nucleotides not matched to a gene: 3. The length of the CDR3 is 15 residues. The germline gives CDR1 SGHRS, CDR2 YFSETQ. The CDR3 sequence: CASSLEQGANYGYTF. The CDR3 DNA is TGCGCCAGCAGCTTGGAGCAGGGGGCCAACTATGGCTACACCTTC.

The chain couples TRBV9 to TRBJ2-1; 8 nucleotides align to TRBD2. V lost 4 bases to trimming and J lost 7 bases; unmatched junction nucleotides: 13. CDR3 length: 16 residues. Per the germline V gene, CDR1 is SGDLS and CDR2 is YYNGEE. For the CDR3, the DNA is TGTGCCAGCAGCCCCCGGGGGGGCGGGGGTTATAATGAGCAGTTCTTC. It yields the protein CASSPRGGGGYNEQFF.

This clone was detected only once. V is TRBV30 and J is TRBJ1-5; 9 nucleotides line up with TRBD1. This CDR3 contains 13 residues. Germline CDR1 is GTSNPN and CDR2 is SVGIG (reference sequence). Trimming cost V 2 bases and J 7 bases; bases outside gene matches: 3. The CDR3 here is CAWSRDRDQPQHF. The CDR3 bases are TGTGCCTGGAGTAGGGACAGGGACCAGCCCCAGCATTTT.

CDR3 coding DNA: TGTGCCAGCAGTTACTCGAACTATGGCTACACCTTC. Translated, it gives CASSYSNYGYTF. V is TRBV6-5 and J is TRBJ1-2, with no clear D. The germline CDR1 and CDR2 sequences are MNHEY and SVGAGI. The CDR3 sequence is 12 residues long. V gave up 0 bases and J gave up 2 bases, with 1 base separating them.

In its sample, this clone was seen a few times. In DNA form, the CDR3 reads TGTGCCAGCAGAGCCACAGGGCACACTGAAGCTTTCTTT. Its translation is CASRATGHTEAFF. The chain has TRBV7-2 and TRBJ1-1; D might be TRBD1 (6 bases). The CDR3 extends over 13 amino acids. V gave up 6 bases and J gave up 3 bases, with 11 bases separating them. CDR1 and CDR2 (germline): SGHTA, FQGNSA.

In DNA, the CDR3 is TGTGCCAGCAACGGACAGGGACGTAATTCACCCCTCCACTTT. This codes for CASNGQGRNSPLHF. The chain joins TRBV5-4 to TRBJ1-6; TRBD1 aligns across 8 bases. Germline CDR1 SGHNT, CDR2 YYREEE (reference sequence). The V and J ends lost 6 bases and 6 bases, in that order; junction bases with no gene match: 5. The CDR3 has 14 amino acids.